The T cell receptor beta chain under discussion was sequenced for a study of T cell repertoires in cytomegalovirus infection. Across the study: Recently described HLA-C-restricted plus well-studied HLA-B-restricted CMV epitopes were used. CMV infection together with matching HLA type was indicated by public TCR beta signatures.

The CDR3 loop spans 14 amino acids. With V trimmed by 7 bases and J by 0 bases, 3 bases remained unmatched. This clonotype appeared a single time. Its antigen is not known. A read error may explain this, as a much larger clone is one base away. In TCRdb, the reads were re-called with MiXCR into one record per CDR3 protein. Among approximately 990,000 distinct CDR3 sequences, about 33% were seen once, and the ten largest hold roughly 13%. Study findings and constraints: HLA-C-restricted CMV clonotypes gave the most frequent clonotype in two of eight donors.

The rearrangement uses TRBV12-3 or TRBV12-4 and TRBJ2-5, with TRBD1 matching 9 bases. The input for sequencing was cultured CD8+ T cells from PBMCs, taken from culture after CMV antigen stimulation. The origin of this receptor is a human donor in good health (CMV status not recorded). Some clones in this sample may be carry-over from other donors' samples. The CDR3 loop reads CASTWTGDQETQYF. In DNA form, the CDR3 reads TGTGCCAGCACTTGGACAGGGGACCAAGAGACCCAGTACTTC.